The rows below give T cell receptor beta chains drawn from one sample of a study of metastatic and nonmetastatic thyroid tumors. MiXCR reprocessed the PCR reads for TCRdb. The data show under 75,000 clones, roughly a sixth seen once. Sequenced sample: blood. These receptors were taken from a female donor with papillary thyroid cancer or a benign thyroid nodule (not recorded which). Some clones in this sample may be carry-over from other donors' samples. The CDR3 runs from the conserved cysteine through the conserved F or W. Each record gives: CDR3 protein, CDR3 DNA, J gene, clone size, V gene, D gene. D genes are given only for firm matches. Where a row states a size, it is once, few, many or the class of an expanded clone; other rows omit it.

CASSQGATGYNQPQHF TGTGCCAGCAGCCAAGGTGCGACAGGGTATAATCAGCCCCAGCATTTT TRBJ1-5 many TRBV3-1 TRBD1
CASSEVGATGYTF TGTGCCAGCAGTGAAGTAGGCGCTACTGGCTACACCTTC TRBJ1-2 many TRBV6-1 NA
CASRTRENTEAFF TGTGCCAGCAGAACTAGAGAGAACACTGAAGCTTTCTTT TRBJ1-1 many TRBV12-3/TRBV12-4 NA
CASSIRASYEQYF TGTGCCAGCAGTATCAGGGCATCCTACGAGCAGTACTTC TRBJ2-7 few TRBV6-1 NA
CASSLGGTAYQETQYF TGTGCCAGCAGCTTAGGGGGGACAGCGTACCAAGAGACCCAGTACTTC TRBJ2-5 many TRBV11-3 TRBD1
CSARDPGRVGEAFF TGCAGTGCTAGAGACCCCGGGAGGGTGGGTGAAGCTTTCTTT TRBJ1-1 NA TRBV20-1 NA
CASSSYTDTQYF TGTGCCAGCAGCTCATACACAGATACGCAGTATTTT TRBJ2-3 few TRBV9 NA
CASSARPVVTYEQYF TGTGCCAGCAGTGCAAGGCCCGTCGTTACCTACGAGCAGTACTTC TRBJ2-7 many TRBV2 NA
CASSIVSVGGYTF TGTGCCAGTAGTATAGTTAGCGTTGGTGGCTACACCTTC TRBJ1-2 many TRBV19 NA
CASTFTPGPNTEAFF TGTGCCAGCACCTTTACTCCGGGGCCGAACACTGAAGCTTTCTTT TRBJ1-1 many TRBV7-8 NA
CASSPLSGRINEQFF TGTGCCAGCAGTCCCCTTAGCGGGAGGATCAATGAGCAGTTCTTC TRBJ2-1 NA TRBV6-2/TRBV6-3 TRBD2
CASSLGTGDVYGYTF TGTGCCAGCAGTTTAGGGACGGGTGATGTCTATGGCTACACCTTC TRBJ1-2 many TRBV27 NA
CASSKDTGTSPSTEAFF TGTGCCAGCAGCAAGGACACAGGGACGAGCCCTAGCACTGAAGCTTTCTTT TRBJ1-1 many TRBV4-2 NA
CRGWGGASETNEKLFF TGCAGGGGTTGGGGGGGCGCTTCAGAAACTAATGAAAAACTGTTTTTT TRBJ1-4 many TRBV20-1 NA
CASSLDRDSSYEQYF TGTGCCAGCAGCTTAGACCGGGACAGCAGTTACGAGCAGTACTTC TRBJ2-7 many TRBV7-2 TRBD1
CASSPYQETQYF TGTGCCAGCAGCCCGTACCAAGAGACCCAGTACTTC TRBJ2-5 many TRBV7-3 NA
CSARDVSSRDLLYCYTF TGCAGTGCCAGAGATGTAAGCTCGAGGGACCTACTATATTGCTACACCTTC TRBJ1-2 few TRBV20-1 NA
CASSLSMPGVSNEQFF TGTGCCAGCAGTTTATCGATGCCAGGGGTGAGCAATGAGCAGTTCTTC TRBJ2-1 many TRBV27 NA
CATSAQVGYGYTF TGTGCCACCAGTGCACAGGTGGGCTATGGCTACACCTTC TRBJ1-2 many TRBV24-1 NA
CASSGQSEQYF TGTGCCAGCAGTGGACAGAGCGAGCAGTACTTC TRBJ2-7 many TRBV2 NA
CASSRPGLGYEQYF TGTGCCAGCAGCCGACCGGGACTGGGGTACGAGCAGTACTTC TRBJ2-7 NA TRBV14 NA
CSARDRRGVGAGELFF TGCAGTGCTAGAGATCGTCGCGGTGTGGGGGCCGGGGAGCTGTTTTTT TRBJ2-2 many TRBV20-1 NA
CASSQGATVVNTEAFF TGCGCCAGCAGCCAAGGGGCGACAGTGGTTAACACTGAAGCTTTCTTT TRBJ1-1 many TRBV4-1 NA
CASSLAAGVGYEQYF TGTGCCAGCAGCTTAGCGGCAGGAGTGGGCTACGAGCAGTACTTC TRBJ2-7 many TRBV7-9 NA
CASSLKDFGGTQHF TGTGCCAGCAGTCTAAAGGATTTCGGAGGGACCCAGCATTTT TRBJ1-5 few TRBV12-3/TRBV12-4 NA
CASSSRGSMNTEAFF TGTGCCAGCTCATCCCGAGGCAGCATGAACACTGAAGCTTTCTTT TRBJ1-1 many TRBV18 NA
CASSYPSGSYEQFF TGTGCCAGCAGCTACCCTAGCGGGAGTTATGAGCAGTTCTTC TRBJ2-1 many TRBV7-9 TRBD2
CASSAGTGLNTEAFF TGTGCCAGCAGCGCGGGGACAGGGTTGAACACTGAAGCTTTCTTT TRBJ1-1 NA TRBV11-3 TRBD1
CSALWTGDYGYTF TGCAGTGCACTCTGGACAGGGGACTATGGCTACACCTTC TRBJ1-2 many TRBV20-1 TRBD1
CASSLTFMRSNQPQHF TGTGCCAGCAGTTTAACTTTCATGCGGAGCAATCAGCCCCAGCATTTT TRBJ1-5 many TRBV28 NA
CASSTSWAGVSYNEQFF TGTGCCAGCAGTACCTCCTGGGCGGGAGTCTCCTACAATGAGCAGTTCTTC TRBJ2-1 many TRBV12-3/TRBV12-4 TRBD2
CASSQGEGQPQHF TGTGCCAGCAGCCAGGGGGAGGGGCAGCCCCAGCATTTT TRBJ1-5 NA TRBV3-1 NA
CSASSSGSPYNEQFF TGCAGTGCTAGTTCTAGCGGGAGCCCCTACAATGAGCAGTTCTTC TRBJ2-1 many TRBV20-1 TRBD2
CASSPGEEAGYTF TGTGCCAGCAGCCCCGGGGAAGAGGCTGGCTACACCTTC TRBJ1-2 NA TRBV3-1 NA
CASQGFTDTQYF TGTGCCAGTCAGGGGTTCACAGATACGCAGTATTTT TRBJ2-3 many TRBV12-3/TRBV12-4 NA
CASSLAWDRESF TGTGCCAGCAGTTTAGCCTGGGACAGGGAATCCTTC TRBJ2-1 many TRBV12-3/TRBV12-4 TRBD1
CASSAGTGKTKKLFF TGTGCCAGCAGCGCAGGGACAGGGAAGACGAAGAAACTGTTTTTT TRBJ1-4 many TRBV7-2 TRBD1
CASKASGLSSYNEQFF TGTGCCAGCAAGGCTAGCGGGCTGAGCTCCTACAATGAGCAGTTCTTC TRBJ2-1 many TRBV2 TRBD2
CATSRDQYESSGNYVGTQYF TGTGCCACCAGCAGAGACCAATACGAATCTAGCGGGAACTACGTTGGAACCCAGTACTTC TRBJ2-5 many TRBV15 TRBD2
CSVGSGPTDTQYF TGCAGCGTTGGGTCCGGGCCAACTGATACGCAGTATTTT TRBJ2-3 many TRBV29-1 NA
CASSSSQGQGNQPQHF TGTGCCAGCAGCTCGTCCCAAGGACAGGGCAATCAGCCCCAGCATTTT TRBJ1-5 many TRBV5-5 TRBD1
CASSQVGQSSEQYF TGTGCCAGCAGCCAAGTGGGACAGTCCTCCGAGCAGTACTTC TRBJ2-7 many TRBV3-1 TRBD1
CAWSSHWATYEQYF TGTGCCTGGAGTTCCCATTGGGCGACCTACGAGCAGTACTTC TRBJ2-7 NA TRBV30 NA